The clone carrying this T cell receptor beta chain appeared once. Authors' processing steps: Reference gene primer amplification yielded estimated nucleated cell counts. Sequencing used immunoSEQ multiplex PCR; TCRdb keeps in-frame clones, though not all of them. V and J calls and clone size are copied from that table; D and trimming were computed from the DNA. The data contain some 190,000 clones, roughly 86% of them singletons. This CDR3 region has 16 residues. The J segment lost 5 bases and the V segment lost 2 bases, leaving 7 bases of the junction unmatched. Germline V lookup: CDR1 GTSNPN, CDR2 SVGIG (reference sequence). This record belongs to a study of blood T cell repertoires in COVID-19. Study-wide background: The samples span acute and convalescent COVID-19 from the United States, Italy and Spain. PBMCs, B-cell-depleted T cells, or T cells provided the cDNA or gDNA that made up the material.

J is TRBJ2-3 and V is TRBV30; TRBD2 aligns across 13 bases. Sample: peripheral blood. The clonotype was recovered from a man between 18 and 35 years old with active or convalescent COVID-19. CDR3 nucleotide sequence: TGTGCCTGGAGTACGGGGACTAGCGGGAATAAAGATACGCAGTATTTT. Translated: CAWSTGTSGNKDTQYF.